The TCR beta chain under discussion was sequenced for a study of human T cells and chemical hapten exposure. Study as a whole: Scalp application of diphenylcyclopropenone was performed weekly in patients across the entire approximately 24-week study. Diagnoses of alopecia areata, totalis or universalis occurred in mostly female patients.

Study-wide findings and caveats: Healthy people's immune response may differ from that of the donors, who had alopecia.

Remarks on this clonotype: Antigen: not known.

This CDR3 region has 14 residues. The J segment lost 6 bases and the V segment lost 1 base, leaving 5 bases of the junction unmatched. The V gene's germline CDR1 is SGHRS and CDR2 YFSETQ. Using its own MiXCR run on the RACE reads, TCRdb lists one record per CDR3 protein. The data hold more than 250,000 distinct CDR3 sequences, with 7.5% to 9% observed a single time. The time point: pre-sensitization, week 0. The treatment is: therapeutic diphenylcyclopropenone sensitization with weekly scalp DPC. The chain employs TRBV5-1 and TRBJ2-7; TRBD1 matches at 9 bases. Sequences were derived from whole blood, sampled in connection with sensitization to the hapten diphenylcyclopropenone (DPC). The clonotype comes from a woman between 35 and 50 years old with alopecia areata. Some clones in this sample may be carry-over from other donors' samples. As DNA, the CDR3 is TGCGCCAGCAGCTTGCCGGACAGGGGTGCCGAGCAGTACTTC. Protein product: CASSLPDRGAEQYF.